What follows are 25 T cell receptor beta chains derived from one specimen sequenced in a study of shared clonotypes between healthy human individuals. The protocol was immunoSEQ multiplex PCR, while the TCRdb copy is restricted to in-frame clones and leaves out a portion. The sample has approximately 1,500,000 clones, 95% to 99% seen once. The sample consisted of naive CD4+ T cells sorted from blood. As for subset: CD45RA+ positively selected. The receptors come from a man aged 30 to 45 in good health.

This sequence joins TRBV7-9 and TRBJ2-7; the D call may be TRBD1 or TRBD2 (7 bases each). Germline values: CDR1 SEHNR, CDR2 FQNEAQ (reference sequence). V was clipped by 3 bases and J by 3 bases, with 18 bases between them. The CDR3 is made up of 16 amino acids. The CDR3 bases are TGTGCCAGCAGCTTCAGGGGGGGGCCCTCGGACTACGAGCAGTACTTC. This encodes CASSFRGGPSDYEQYF.

The J gene is TRBJ2-1, the V gene TRBV6-6; 9 bases agree with TRBD2. Losses at the gene ends were 2 bases for V and 3 bases for J; bases not matched to a gene: 2. Germline values: CDR1 MNHNY, CDR2 SVGAGI (reference sequence). This CDR3 spans 15 amino acids. As DNA, the CDR3 is TGTGCCAGCAGTTACGCGGGAGGGAACTACAATGAGCAGTTCTTC. Residues: CASSYAGGNYNEQFF.

This chain links TRBV6-6 with TRBJ1-1, with D maybe TRBD1 (5 bases). V lost 2 bases and J lost 6, with 16 bases in between. CDR3 length: 15 amino acids. CDR1 is MNHNY, CDR2 SVGAGI, per germline (reference sequence). The CDR3 loop reads CASSYPTGGVPEAFF. The CDR3 DNA is TGTGCCAGCAGTTACCCCACGGGGGGGGTCCCTGAAGCTTTCTTT.

This chain links TRBV28 with TRBJ1-5; TRBD1 aligns across 7 bases. Germline V gene lookup returns CDR1 MDHEN and CDR2 SYDVKM. Losses at the gene ends were 0 bases for V and 1 base for J; bases not matched to a gene: 3. The CDR3 spans 16 residues. The CDR3 reads CASSLWVGGSNQPQHF. CDR3 DNA sequence: TGTGCCAGCAGTTTATGGGTAGGGGGCAGCAATCAGCCCCAGCATTTT. The full variable domain, completed using reference TRBV28 and TRBJ1-5, is DVKVTQSSRYLVKRTGEKVFLECVQDMDHENMFWYRQDPGLGLRLIYFSYDVKMKEKGDIPEGYSVSREKKERFSLILESASTNQTSMYLCASSLWVGGSNQPQHFGDGTRLSIL.

This chain joins TRBV7-8 and TRBJ2-1; a possible D gene is TRBD2 (5 bases). The germline CDR1 and CDR2 sequences are SGHVS and FQNEAQ. V was trimmed by 5 bases and J by 5 bases, leaving 13 bases between them. The CDR3 is made up of 14 amino acids. Here the CDR3 reads CASSVAEANNEQFF. Here the CDR3 DNA reads TGTGCCAGCAGCGTCGCGGAGGCCAACAATGAGCAGTTCTTC. The full variable domain, completed using reference TRBV7-8 and TRBJ2-1, is GAGVSQSPRYKVAKRGQDVALRCDPISGHVSLFWYQQALGQGPEFLTYFQNEAQLDKSGLPSDRFFAERPEGSVSTLKIQRTQQEDSAVYLCASSVAEANNEQFFGPGTRLTVL.

This clone has a single count. This chain joins TRBV2 and TRBJ2-3, with 7 bases identical to TRBD1. Germline V CDR1 and CDR2: SNHLY, FYNNEI. J lost 3 bases, V lost 4 bases, and 4 bases had no gene match. The CDR3 totals 14 residues. The CDR3 region is CASSGRDRTDTQYF. Here the CDR3 DNA reads TGTGCCAGCAGTGGCCGGGACAGAACAGATACGCAGTATTTT.

V usage is TRBV29-1 and J usage is TRBJ1-1; 7 bases are a match to TRBD1. The CDR3 consists of 13 residues. Germline loops: CDR1 SQVTM, CDR2 ANQGSEA. Unmatched junction bases numbered 5, after V lost 7 bases and J lost 0 bases. DNA for the CDR3: TGCAGCGCAGGGACAGCCATGAACACTGAAGCTTTCTTT. It encodes CSAGTAMNTEAFF. Full variable domain (missing parts from reference TRBV29-1 and TRBJ1-1): SAVISQKPSRDICQRGTSLTIQCQVDSQVTMMFWYRQQPGQSLTLIATANQGSEATYESGFVIDKFPISRPNLTFSTLTVSNMSPEDSSIYLCSAGTAMNTEAFFGQGTRLTVV.

This clone was detected once. The J gene is TRBJ2-7, the V gene TRBV28; D is unresolved. The CDR3 has 14 residues. V gave up 7 bases and J gave up 2 bases, with 15 bases separating them. Germline lookup yields CDR1 MDHEN and CDR2 SYDVKM. This CDR3 is CASTQWGLAYEQYF. The CDR3 DNA sequence: TGTGCCAGCACTCAGTGGGGATTAGCCTACGAGCAGTACTTC.

The chain combines TRBV7-2 with TRBJ2-1; a weak D match, TRBD2 (5 bases). V lost 4 bases and J lost 9, with 19 bases in between. The CDR3 is 15 amino acids. CDR1 is SGHTA and CDR2 is FQGNSA in the germline V gene. DNA for the CDR3: TGTGCCAGCAGCTCCCCGGAGGCGCCATGGGGTGAGCAGTTCTTC. It specifies CASSSPEAPWGEQFF.

This chain connects TRBV11-2 to TRBJ2-1, with 12 bases matching TRBD2. The germline CDR1 and CDR2 sequences are SGHAT and FQNNGV. The CDR3 extends over 15 amino acids. Trimming took 5 bases from V and 5 from J; bases not matched to a gene: 4. The CDR3 loop is CASSRRLAGDNEQFF. CDR3 coding DNA: TGTGCCAGCAGCCGACGACTAGCGGGGGACAATGAGCAGTTCTTC.

The gene calls are TRBV2 and TRBJ1-1, with D possibly matching TRBD1 (6 bases). This CDR3 region has 14 residues. Trimming took off 4 bases at V and 1 base at J, with 10 bases between the two ends. The germline V gene has CDR1 SNHLY and CDR2 FYNNEI. CDR3 residues: CASSVQQGNTEAFF. The CDR3 DNA reads as TGTGCCAGCAGTGTTCAACAGGGGAACACTGAAGCTTTCTTT.

The chain combines TRBV5-4 with TRBJ2-2, with 8 bases aligning to TRBD1. Germline CDR1 reads SGHNT; CDR2 reads YYREEE (reference sequence). The junction had 5 bases not matched to a gene; V was cut back by 2 bases and J by 5 bases. The CDR3 consists of 15 residues. In DNA form, the CDR3 reads TGTGCCAGCAGCTTCAGGGGGCCGGGAACCGGGGAGCTGTTTTTT. Amino acid sequence: CASSFRGPGTGELFF.

V is TRBV5-5 and J is TRBJ1-1; D remains ambiguous. Germline assignment: CDR1 SGHKS and CDR2 YYEKEE (reference sequence). The CDR3 extends over 18 amino acids. V gave up 0 bases and J gave up 5 bases, with 23 bases separating them. In DNA, the CDR3 is TGTGCCAGCAGCTTGGTGGCGTGGGGATCCTCGGGGAGGACTGAAGCTTTCTTT. It codes for CASSLVAWGSSGRTEAFF. The full variable domain, rest sourced from reference TRBV5-5 and TRBJ1-1, is DAGVTQSPTHLIKTRGQQVTLRCSPISGHKSVSWYQQVLGQGPQFIFQYYEKEERGRGNFPDRFSARQFPNYSSELNVNALLLGDSALYLCASSLVAWGSSGRTEAFFGQGTRLTVV.

The chain has TRBV2 and TRBJ2-7; 9 nucleotides agree with TRBD2. The CDR3 loop spans 15 amino acids. Germline V gene lookup returns CDR1 SNHLY and CDR2 FYNNEI. J gave up 7 bases and V 2 bases, and 9 bases lay outside the gene matches. CDR3: CASSEWGAGGSEQYF. DNA for the CDR3: TGTGCCAGCAGTGAATGGGGAGCGGGAGGCAGTGAGCAGTACTTC.

The chain uses TRBV7-2 and TRBJ2-3; no reliable D call. The V end was cut by 1 base, the J end by 2 bases, with 7 bases between. Germline CDR1 and CDR2: SGHTA and FQGNSA. CDR3 length: 14 amino acids. The CDR3 nucleotides read TGTGCCAGCAGCTTAGGAACGTACACAGATACGCAGTATTTT. Translated, it gives CASSLGTYTDTQYF.

This chain links TRBV9 with TRBJ2-1, with TRBD2 as a possible D gene (6 bases). CDR3 length: 13 residues. Germline assignment: CDR1 SGDLS and CDR2 YYNGEE. The V gene lost 3 bases and the J gene lost 9 bases, with 13 bases spanning the gap. The CDR3 coding sequence is TGTGCCAGCAGCGGAACGGGACTGGGTGAGCAGTTCTTC. It yields the protein CASSGTGLGEQFF.

This sequence joins TRBV5-6 and TRBJ1-5, with 7 bases aligning to TRBD1. Germline assignment: CDR1 SGHDT and CDR2 YYEEEE. V lost 1 base to trimming and J lost 4 bases; unmatched junction nucleotides: 5. This CDR3 comprises 15 residues. In DNA form, the CDR3 reads TGTGCCAGCAGCTTGTACGGGACAGAGAATCAGCCCCAGCATTTT. It specifies CASSLYGTENQPQHF.

The chain combines TRBV9 with TRBJ2-7, with TRBD1 matching 7 bases. Trimming at V came to 0 bases and at J to 6 bases, leaving 9 bases not matched to a gene. CDR1 SGDLS and CDR2 YYNGEE come from the germline V gene. The CDR3 is 15 residues long. The CDR3 here is CASSVEGAPAGEQYF. In DNA form, the CDR3 reads TGTGCCAGCAGCGTAGAGGGGGCTCCGGCGGGCGAGCAGTACTTC.

This chain links TRBV15 with TRBJ2-6; 8 nucleotides align to TRBD1. Trimming at V came to 0 bases and at J to 3 bases, leaving 7 bases not matched to a gene. The length of the CDR3 is 18 residues. Looked up from germline, CDR1 is LNHNV and CDR2 is YYDKDF (reference sequence). The CDR3 sequence: CATSRETPGGGGANVLTF. CDR3 nucleotide sequence: TGTGCCACCAGCAGAGAGACACCAGGGGGCGGTGGGGCCAACGTCCTGACTTTC.

V and J are TRBV18 and TRBJ2-3; D gene unclear. This CDR3 spans 15 amino acids. Deletions cut 3 bases from V and 2 bases from J, with 12 bases between. The V gene's germline CDR1 is KGHSH and CDR2 LQKENI. The CDR3 nucleotides are TGTGCCAGCTCACCTGGGCTTCGTGACACAGATACGCAGTATTTT. It is translated as CASSPGLRDTDTQYF.

The chain links TRBV11-2 to TRBJ2-3, with D maybe TRBD2 (6 bases). V lost 5 bases and J 6 bases, leaving 21 bases between the germline ends. Germline CDR1 is SGHAT and CDR2 is FQNNGV. CDR3 length: 16 residues. In DNA form, the CDR3 reads TGTGCCAGCAGCCCTACAGAGAGCGGGCCAGGGGATACGCAGTATTTT. This encodes CASSPTESGPGDTQYF.

The chain combines TRBV6-5 with TRBJ1-1; D unclear. Germline loops: CDR1 MNHEY, CDR2 SVGAGI. The CDR3 covers 13 residues. The V and J ends lost 2 bases and 1 base respectively, with 5 bases between them. The CDR3 is CASSYAPNTEAFF. The DNA of the CDR3 is TGTGCCAGCAGTTACGCACCGAACACTGAAGCTTTCTTT.

The CDR3 loop reads CASTPPPSNEQFF. The CDR3 bases are TGTGCCAGCACCCCACCCCCCAGTAACGAGCAGTTCTTC. V usage is TRBV28 and J usage is TRBJ2-1; the D is unclear. V lost 7 bases and J lost 10, with 17 bases in between. The germline CDR1 and CDR2 sequences are MDHEN and SYDVKM. The length of the CDR3 is 13 residues. Full variable domain (missing parts from reference TRBV28 and TRBJ2-1): DVKVTQSSRYLVKRTGEKVFLECVQDMDHENMFWYRQDPGLGLRLIYFSYDVKMKEKGDIPEGYSVSREKKERFSLILESASTNQTSMYLCASTPPPSNEQFFGPGTRLTVL.

This chain joins TRBV6-1 and TRBJ1-1, with D unresolved. The germline V and J ends were trimmed by 5 bases and 10 bases, with 17 bases remaining between them. This CDR3 is built from 13 residues. The germline gives CDR1 MNHNS, CDR2 SASEGT. CDR3 sequence reads: CASSTLEGAGAFF. The CDR3 DNA reads TGTGCCAGCAGTACATTAGAGGGAGCTGGAGCTTTCTTT.

This CDR3 reads CASSAAGTEGNTIYF. In DNA form, the CDR3 reads TGTGCCAGCAGTGCGGCAGGGACAGAAGGAAACACCATATATTTT. The V and J genes are TRBV2 and TRBJ1-3, with 7 positions matching TRBD1. Germline CDR1 reads SNHLY; CDR2 reads FYNNEI. Losses at the gene ends were 4 bases for V and 4 bases for J; bases not matched to a gene: 7. The CDR3 has 15 residues.